Shown below are 15 T cell receptor beta chains from a single sample sequenced in a study of T cell changes during pregnancy in multiple sclerosis. Measured with immunoSEQ multiplex PCR; TCRdb has only the in-frame clones, and not every one. The sample contains roughly 71,000 clones, 90% to 95% of which appear only once. Source: peripheral blood, taken in the first trimester of pregnancy. These receptors originate from a female donor in good health, enrolled as a control in a pregnancy study.

The chain combines TRBV10-3 with TRBJ2-1; 11 bases map to TRBD2. This CDR3 contains 18 residues. CDR1 and CDR2 from the germline V gene are ENHRY and SYGVKD. Losses at the gene ends were 3 bases for V and 7 bases for J; bases not matched to a gene: 14. The CDR3 is CAISEFARTSGSGNEQFF. In nucleotides, the CDR3 is TGTGCCATCAGTGAATTCGCCCGAACTAGCGGGAGTGGGAATGAGCAGTTCTTC.

The chain links TRBV7-6 to TRBJ2-1; TRBD2 agrees at 10 bases. The CDR3 has 14 residues. Germline loops: CDR1 SGHVS, CDR2 FNYEAQ. V trimming: 4 bases; J trimming: 10 bases; junction bases outside the gene matches: 7. The CDR3 sequence: CASSSGLAFREQFF. DNA of the CDR3: TGTGCCAGCAGCTCGGGACTAGCGTTCAGGGAGCAGTTCTTC.

The chain couples TRBV7-2 to TRBJ2-5; unclear D gene. Per germline, CDR1 SGHTA and CDR2 FQGNSA. V was shortened by 3 bases and J by 0 bases, with 11 bases between the two germline ends. CDR3 length: 15 residues. The CDR3 here is CASSFPLEYQETQYF. CDR3 DNA sequence: TGTGCCAGCAGCTTCCCGTTGGAGTACCAAGAGACCCAGTACTTC.

This clone came up once. The rearrangement joins TRBV28 to TRBJ2-3, with D possibly being TRBD1 (5 bases). V lost 8 bases to trimming and J lost 6 bases, with 12 bases between them. CDR3 size: 12 residues. The V gene's germline CDR1 is MDHEN and CDR2 SYDVKM. The CDR3 sequence is CASGPGHDTQYF. CDR3 nucleotide sequence: TGTGCCAGCGGTCCAGGACACGATACGCAGTATTTT.

This chain connects TRBV30 to TRBJ2-5; 10 bases are shared with TRBD2. The CDR3 contains 13 residues. J gave up 4 bases and V 2 bases, and 1 base lay outside the gene matches. CDR1 and CDR2 from the germline V gene are GTSNPN and SVGIG (reference sequence). The CDR3 region is CAWSPSGRETQYF. The CDR3 bases are TGTGCCTGGAGTCCTAGCGGGAGAGAGACCCAGTACTTC.

The chain recombines TRBV18 with TRBJ2-1; 7 bases line up with TRBD2. Unmatched junction bases numbered 9, after V lost 1 base and J lost 6 bases. Germline V gene data show CDR1 as KGHSH and CDR2 as LQKENI. This CDR3 is built from 16 residues. The CDR3 nucleotides read TGTGCCAGCTCACCACTGGGTGCGGGAGTGGGCAATGAGCAGTTCTTC. Protein: CASSPLGAGVGNEQFF.

V gene TRBV5-4 combines with J gene TRBJ2-7; tentative D call: TRBD2 (5 bases). Between the trimmed V and J ends, which lost 5 bases and 1 base, there was a span of 13 bases. The CDR3 is 14 amino acids. CDR1 is SGHNT, CDR2 YYREEE, per germline (reference sequence). This CDR3 reads CASRRAGTSYEQYF. In nucleotides, the CDR3 is TGTGCCAGCAGGCGGGCAGGTACTTCCTACGAGCAGTACTTC.

The chain joins TRBV29-1 to TRBJ1-4; TRBD1 matches 7 bases. With V trimmed by 4 bases and J by 5 bases, 4 bases remained unmatched. Germline CDR1 and CDR2: SQVTM and ANQGSEA. This CDR3 has 13 residues. The CDR3 bases are TGCAGCGTTGGCGCCAGGGGGAATGAAAAACTGTTTTTT. Protein: CSVGARGNEKLFF. The whole variable domain, remainder taken from reference TRBV29-1 and TRBJ1-4, is SAVISQKPSRDICQRGTSLTIQCQVDSQVTMMFWYRQQPGQSLTLIATANQGSEATYESGFVIDKFPISRPNLTFSTLTVSNMSPEDSSIYLCSVGARGNEKLFFGSGTQLSVL.

The rearrangement links TRBV5-1 to TRBJ1-1; D not certain. Trimming stripped 4 bases from V and 1 base from J, with 11 bases between. Germline V CDR1 and CDR2: SGHRS, YFSETQ. The CDR3 consists of 14 residues. In DNA, the CDR3 is TGCGCCAGCAGCACAGAACCCTCGAACACTGAAGCTTTCTTT. Translating gives CASSTEPSNTEAFF.

This clone was seen once. The rearrangement uses TRBV6-5 and TRBJ2-1; TRBD1 matches 12 bases. Trimming took 6 bases from V and 9 from J; bases not matched to a gene: 9. The CDR3 is 15 residues long. Germline assignment: CDR1 MNHEY and CDR2 SVGAGI. CDR3 DNA: TGTGCCAGCAGACTCACGGGACAGGGGGCCAGTGAGCAGTTCTTC. Its protein product is CASRLTGQGASEQFF.

Concerning this clone itself: The junction and the germline gene differ at one end; a read error may be behind it. J is TRBJ1-1 and V is TRBV6-6; D might be TRBD1 (6 bases). Per the germline V gene, CDR1 is MNHNY and CDR2 is SVGAGI (reference sequence). The CDR3 extends over 16 amino acids. The CDR3 loop reads CTSSLLYGRGAEEAFF. The CDR3 DNA follows: TGTACCAGCAGTTTACTTTACGGGCGGGGGGCGGAGGAAGCTTTCTTT.

This chain joins TRBV6-6 and TRBJ2-7; no clear D. Germline assignment: CDR1 MNHNY and CDR2 SVGAGI (reference sequence). The CDR3 length is 15 residues. The V and J ends lost 0 bases and 1 base respectively, with 10 bases between them. The chain's CDR3 is CASSYSAARSYEQYF. DNA of the CDR3: TGTGCCAGCAGTTACTCCGCGGCTAGGTCCTACGAGCAGTACTTC.

This sequence joins TRBV6-6 and TRBJ1-2; 7 positions agree with TRBD1. The CDR3 is 15 residues long. CDR1 is MNHNY and CDR2 is SVGAGI in the germline V gene (reference sequence). V was clipped by 5 bases and J by 6 bases; unmatched bases: 12. The CDR3 reads CASSTLETGKNGYTF. The CDR3 DNA follows: TGTGCCAGCAGTACACTCGAGACAGGGAAGAATGGCTACACCTTC.

The J gene is TRBJ2-7, the V gene TRBV6-5; D not resolved. This CDR3 spans 16 amino acids. CDR1 is MNHEY, CDR2 SVGAGI, per germline. V lost 0 bases and J lost 2, with 14 bases in between. For the CDR3, the DNA is TGTGCCAGCAGTTACTCTCCAGAGGCGCTAGCCTACGAGCAGTACTTC. Translated, it gives CASSYSPEALAYEQYF.

The chain employs TRBV28 and TRBJ2-7; 9 bases agree with TRBD1. CDR3 length equals 16 residues. Germline assignment: CDR1 MDHEN and CDR2 SYDVKM. V was clipped by 4 bases and J by 3 bases; unmatched bases: 10. CDR3 DNA sequence: TGTGCCAGCAGTTCAACTCGGACAGGGGTAAGCTACGAGCAGTACTTC. Translation: CASSSTRTGVSYEQYF.